The 6 T cell receptor beta chains below come from one sample, sequenced in a study of T cell repertoires in cytomegalovirus infection. Their recognized antigens are unknown. One entry per CDR3 protein results from TCRdb running MiXCR on the reads. In the table there are some 200,000 distinct CDR3 sequences, around two fifths of which are singletons. The sample in question was CD8+ T cells from cultured PBMCs, obtained from culture after CMV antigen stimulation. The receptors were gathered from a human donor in good health (CMV status not recorded). Some clones in this sample may be carry-over from other donors' samples.

This clonotype was recorded at least ten times. The chain is built from TRBV7-6 and TRBJ1-5; D uncertain. CDR1 and CDR2 (germline): SGHVS, FNYEAQ. The V end was cut by 1 base, the J end by 5 bases, with 9 bases between. This CDR3 region has 14 residues. CDR3 nucleotide sequence: TGTGCCAGCAGCTTAGAGGGTTCGGATCAGCCCCAGCATTTT. Translated: CASSLEGSDQPQHF.

This clonotype was seen ten or more times. The CDR3 protein is CASSFRLYNSPLHF. Here the CDR3 DNA reads TGTGCCAGCAGTTTCCGCTTATATAATTCACCCCTCCACTTT. The V call is TRBV12-3 or TRBV12-4, the J call TRBJ1-6, with D hard to call. The ends were cut back, 3 bases at V and 4 bases at J, with 7 bases in the middle. The CDR3 totals 14 residues.

This rearrangement joins TRBV13 to TRBJ2-3; TRBD2 matches at 15 bases. Losses at the gene ends were 1 base for V and 2 bases for J; bases not matched to a gene: 7. Germline CDR1 reads PRHDT; CDR2 reads FYEKMQ (reference sequence). CDR3 length equals 19 residues. Here the CDR3 reads CASSLAGTSGGQVTDTQYF. The DNA of the CDR3 is TGTGCCAGCAGCTTAGCCGGGACTAGCGGGGGGCAGGTCACAGATACGCAGTATTTT. The whole variable domain, filled in from reference TRBV13 and TRBJ2-3, reads AAGVIQSPRHLIKEKRETATLKCYPIPRHDTVYWYQQGPGQDPQFLISFYEKMQSDKGSIPDRFSAQQFSDYHSELNMSSLELGDSALYFCASSLAGTSGGQVTDTQYFGPGTRLTVL.

This clonotype was seen a few times. The V call is TRBV12-3 or TRBV12-4, the J call TRBJ2-1; a weak D match, TRBD2 (5 bases). V dropped 1 base and J dropped 9 bases, with 16 bases sitting between them. This CDR3 region has 15 residues. The CDR3 DNA follows: TGTGCCAGCAGTTTAGGAGGGATAGCTGTTCCTGAGCAGTTCTTC. As protein: CASSLGGIAVPEQFF.

The chain combines TRBV12-3 or TRBV12-4 with TRBJ2-7; TRBD2 is a possible D gene (6 bases). This CDR3 comprises 14 residues. V was pared by 3 bases and J by 3 bases, with 12 bases between. CDR3 coding DNA: TGTGCCAGCAGTTTTAGGGGAGGAGACTACGAGCAGTACTTC. Its translation is CASSFRGGDYEQYF.

The chain links TRBV11-3 to TRBJ1-1; D not certain. Deletions cut 7 bases from V and 4 bases from J, with 13 bases between. Germline-derived CDR1 and CDR2 are SGHNT and YENEEA. This CDR3 has 13 amino acids. The DNA of the CDR3 is TGTGCCAGCAAGGAAAGGGCTGGCACTGAAGCTTTCTTT. Translation gives CASKERAGTEAFF.